The 21 T cell receptor beta chains below were found in one sample sequenced in a study of T cells in Graves' hyperthyroidism and ophthalmopathy. RNA transcripts yielded amplified TCR beta CDR3 regions. Using the HTBI primer set, a first-round RT-PCR was run on the TCR CDR3. Using its own MiXCR run on the multiplex PCR reads, TCRdb lists one record per CDR3 protein. The table shows 480,000 or so distinct CDR3 sequences, with around 43% occurring only once. The source material was peripheral blood or thyroid tissue (not recorded which). All receptors come from an adult woman with Graves' disease, either hyperthyroidism or ophthalmopathy (not recorded which).

As to this clonotype: Likely a read error: the CDR3 ends without its conserved phenylalanine or tryptophan. Because the CDR3's place on the DNA is in doubt, the DNA is left out and the CDR3 is given as listed by TCRdb. The rearrangement links TRBV6-1 to TRBJ1-1; whether TRBD1, the table's D call, matches the DNA was not checked. CDR1 and CDR2 from the germline V gene are MNHNS and SASEGT. Ends included, the CDR3 has 8 residues. CDR3 region: CASIKDRL.

The J gene is TRBJ2-7, the V gene TRBV12-3 or TRBV12-4, with D possibly matching TRBD1 (5 bases). The CDR3 loop spans 14 amino acids. With 5 bases removed from V and 3 bases from J, the gap between germline ends came to 14 bases. The CDR3 sequence: CASSVTGRGYEQYF. CDR3 DNA: TGTGCCAGCAGTGTAACAGGACGTGGCTACGAGCAGTACTTC.

The chain couples TRBV7-6 to TRBJ2-7; 13 nucleotides agree with TRBD2. There are 16 residues in the CDR3. The V gene end was trimmed by 5 bases and the J gene end by 6 bases; junction bases not matched to a gene: 10. Germline values: CDR1 SGHVS, CDR2 FNYEAQ. CDR3 sequence (DNA): TGTGCCAGCAGCCAACCAAGGACTAGCGGGAGAGGCGAGCAGTACTTC. Translation: CASSQPRTSGRGEQYF.

The chain is built from TRBV7-2 and TRBJ2-1, with unresolved D. CDR1 SGHTA and CDR2 FQGNSA come from the germline V gene. The CDR3 is 16 residues long. Trimming shortened V by 6 bases and J by 0 bases, and 15 bases separated the two germline ends. This CDR3 is CASSFDPPTSYNEQFF. CDR3 in DNA: TGTGCCAGCAGTTTCGATCCTCCAACCTCCTACAATGAGCAGTTCTTC.

This clonotype was observed at least ten times. The V and J genes are TRBV6-5 and TRBJ2-5; TRBD2 matches 7 bases. The CDR3 loop spans 15 amino acids. Trimming removed 5 bases from V and 2 bases from J; junction bases left unmatched: 8. Germline CDR1 and CDR2: MNHEY and SVGAGI. CDR3 sequence: CASSRHASGQETQYF. CDR3 DNA sequence: TGTGCCAGCAGTCGCCACGCTAGCGGACAAGAGACCCAGTACTTC.

This chain links TRBV7-2 with TRBJ1-5, with 7 bases fitting TRBD1. The CDR3 covers 17 residues. From germline, CDR1 is SGHTA and CDR2 FQGNSA. V lost 6 bases to trimming and J lost 0 bases; unmatched junction nucleotides: 11. As DNA, the CDR3 is TGTGCCAGCAGTGATCCGCCCGGGACAGATAGCAATCAGCCCCAGCATTTT. Translating it yields CASSDPPGTDSNQPQHF. Supplemented by reference TRBV7-2 and TRBJ1-5, the full variable domain reads GAGVSQSPSNKVTEKGKDVELRCDPISGHTALYWYRQSLGQGLEFLIYFQGNSAPDKSGLPSDRFSAERTGGSVSTLTIQRTQQEDSAVYLCASSDPPGTDSNQPQHFGDGTRLSIL.

This sequence joins TRBV5-1 and TRBJ1-1, with 8 bases lining up with TRBD1. The germline gives CDR1 SGHRS, CDR2 YFSETQ. The length of the CDR3 is 15 residues. The ends lost 7 bases at V and 1 base at J; junction bases unmatched: 9. CDR3 in amino acids: CASAEGTGRNTEAFF. The CDR3 DNA sequence: TGCGCCAGCGCAGAAGGGACAGGAAGGAACACTGAAGCTTTCTTT.

This clonotype has only a few counts. The V call is TRBV5-1, the J call TRBJ1-1, with 7 bases matching TRBD1. The CDR3 has 15 amino acids. Germline CDR1 reads SGHRS; CDR2 reads YFSETQ. The ends lost 4 bases at V and 5 bases at J; junction bases unmatched: 11. Here the CDR3 reads CASSPTTGFTTEAFF. CDR3 nucleotide sequence: TGCGCCAGCAGCCCTACGACAGGGTTCACGACTGAAGCTTTCTTT.

The CDR3 is CSLLGLLRDQYF. In DNA form, the CDR3 reads TGCAGTCTACTAGGCCTCCTACGAGATCAGTACTTC. This sequence joins TRBV20-1 and TRBJ2-7; D is perhaps TRBD2 (5 bases). The CDR3 runs to 12 residues. Per the germline V gene, CDR1 is DFQATT and CDR2 is SNEGSKA (reference sequence). Trimming left V 8 bases short and J 10 bases short, with 21 bases between.

This chain links TRBV7-6 with TRBJ1-1; no reliable D call. CDR1 is SGHVS and CDR2 is FNYEAQ in the germline V gene. Trimming took off 5 bases at V and 0 bases at J, with 16 bases between the two ends. CDR3 length: 16 amino acids. CDR3 in DNA: TGTGCCAGCAGCCAAACGCTTCAGACACTGAACACTGAAGCTTTCTTT. This gives the protein CASSQTLQTLNTEAFF.

The table lists this clonotype with many counts. The rearrangement joins TRBV20-1 to TRBJ1-1; possibly TRBD1 for D (5 bases). This CDR3 spans 15 amino acids. Germline CDR1 reads DFQATT; CDR2 reads SNEGSKA (reference sequence). V lost 7 bases and J lost 2, with 20 bases in between. Here the CDR3 reads CSVLNGDQPNTEAFF. The CDR3 region has the DNA TGCAGTGTACTCAACGGGGACCAACCTAACACTGAAGCTTTCTTT.

This clonotype came up many times. V and J are TRBV19 and TRBJ2-2; D may be TRBD1 (5 bases). V gave up 10 bases and J gave up 2 bases, with 14 bases separating them. The CDR3 is 14 amino acids. CDR1 and CDR2 from the germline V gene are LNHDA and SQIVND (reference sequence). The CDR3 coding sequence is TGTGCCACTGGAAAGGGGCAAAACACCGGGGAGCTGTTTTTT. It encodes CATGKGQNTGELFF. Together with reference TRBV19 and TRBJ2-2, the CDR3 gives the full variable domain: DGGITQSPKYLFRKEGQNVTLSCEQNLNHDAMYWYRQDPGQGLRLIYYSQIVNDFQKGDIAEGYSVSREKKESFPLTVTSAQKNPTAFYLCATGKGQNTGELFFGEGSRLTVL.

Ten or more counts support this clonotype. This sequence joins TRBV29-1 and TRBJ1-1; D unresolved. CDR3 size: 12 residues. Per the germline V gene, CDR1 is SQVTM and CDR2 is ANQGSEA. In DNA form, the CDR3 reads TGCACCACCGGGGTAGTGAACACTGAAGCTTTCTTT. Translation gives CTTGVVNTEAFF.

The CDR3 DNA reads TGTGCCAGCAGCCCAGGCGGGACGTATGGCTACACCTTC. This gives the protein CASSPGGTYGYTF. V and J are TRBV7-2 and TRBJ1-2; possibly TRBD1 for D (5 bases). Germline CDR1 SGHTA, CDR2 FQGNSA. Trimming cost V 5 bases and J 5 bases, with 12 bases left between them. This CDR3 contains 13 residues.

There are many counts of this clonotype. The V call is TRBV20-1, the J call TRBJ1-1; D is possibly TRBD1 (5 bases). The CDR3 is 12 residues long. The germline V gene has CDR1 DFQATT and CDR2 SNEGSKA (reference sequence). V was clipped by 8 bases and J by 1 base, with 11 bases between them. The CDR3 region has the DNA TGCAGTCCAGGGACGGGGAACACTGAAGCTTTCTTT. As protein: CSPGTGNTEAFF.

This clonotype was found once. The chain has TRBV9 and TRBJ1-5; D may be TRBD1 (5 bases). Germline CDR1 is SGDLS and CDR2 is YYNGEE. This CDR3 region has 14 residues. Trimming left V 3 bases short and J 6 bases short, with 13 bases between. The CDR3 sequence: CASSAGRGAQPQHF. CDR3 DNA: TGTGCCAGCAGCGCAGGGAGGGGTGCTCAGCCCCAGCATTTT.

The V call is TRBV9, the J call TRBJ2-5, with a weak D call TRBD1 (6 bases). The CDR3 is 17 amino acids. Trimming removed 4 bases from V and 0 bases from J, with 19 bases in between. Germline-derived CDR1 and CDR2 are SGDLS and YYNGEE. For the CDR3, the DNA is TGTGCCAGCAGCACCCCAGGGGAGTGGGGCCACCAAGAGACCCAGTACTTC. Protein product: CASSTPGEWGHQETQYF.

V usage is TRBV5-1 and J usage is TRBJ2-3; the match to TRBD2 covers 7 bases. CDR1 and CDR2 from the germline V gene are SGHRS and YFSETQ. CDR3 length: 12 amino acids. Trimming at V came to 4 bases and at J to 11 bases, leaving 7 bases not matched to a gene. The chain's CDR3 is CASSPGGGKQYF. The CDR3 DNA reads as TGCGCCAGCAGCCCTGGCGGGGGAAAGCAGTATTTT.

This chain links TRBV29-1 with TRBJ1-5; D is ambiguous. Germline CDR1 and CDR2: SQVTM and ANQGSEA. Trimming took off 7 bases at V and 4 bases at J, with 23 bases between the two ends. The CDR3 runs 16 residues. The CDR3 DNA reads TGCAGCGCAATTTTCCCCTTGGACGGGATTAATCAGCCCCAGCATTTT. Its translation is CSAIFPLDGINQPQHF.

This clonotype was seen a few times. The chain recombines TRBV5-1 with TRBJ1-5; a weak D match, TRBD1 (6 bases). Germline V gene lookup returns CDR1 SGHRS and CDR2 YFSETQ. There are 14 residues in the CDR3. V was trimmed by 0 bases and J by 7 bases, leaving 11 bases between them. Here the CDR3 reads CASSLGQGTQPQHF. The CDR3 region has the DNA TGCGCCAGCAGCTTGGGGCAAGGGACACAGCCCCAGCATTTT.

The chain couples TRBV4-1 to TRBJ1-1; D unresolved. Germline V gives CDR1 MGHRA, CDR2 YSYEKL. The CDR3 spans 16 residues. V dropped 1 base and J dropped 4 bases, with 16 bases sitting between them. CDR3 sequence: CASSQGITVIRTEAFF. The CDR3 DNA reads TGCGCCAGCAGCCAAGGTATTACGGTGATCCGCACTGAAGCTTTCTTT.